This T cell receptor (beta chain) is from a study of blood T cell repertoires in COVID-19. About the research overall: Sample material is recorded as cDNA or gDNA derived from T cells, B-cell-depleted T cells, or PBMCs.

TCRdb's copy holds only in-frame clones and misses some; the assay was immunoSEQ multiplex PCR. This sample yields roughly 270,000 clones, of which roughly four fifths are seen a single time; about 5% belongs to the top ten. Those enrolled, adults aged about 18 to 89 years, came from around 24 US areas. In assigning cohorts, the study relied on participant-reported clinical history. CDR1 and CDR2 from the germline V gene are KGHDR and SFDVKD. The CDR3 has 16 amino acids. Trimming removed 3 bases from V and 4 bases from J; junction bases left unmatched: 7. This TCR was sampled from a man between 35 and 55 years old who had been exposed to COVID-19. This sequence joins TRBV24-1 and TRBJ2-3; TRBD2 matches at 9 bases. The sequenced material came from PBMCs or T cells enriched from blood (not recorded which). CDR3 DNA sequence: TGTGCCACCAGTGATCCAGGACTAGCGAAGGCAGATACGCAGTATTTT. Protein: CATSDPGLAKADTQYF.